One and the same sample provided the 16 T cell receptor beta chains below, sequenced in a study of T cells in Graves' hyperthyroidism and ophthalmopathy. Amplified TCR beta CDR3 regions derived from RNA transcripts. A set of HTBI primers served as the primers for a first-round RT-PCR of the TCR CDR3. Using its own MiXCR run on the multiplex PCR reads, TCRdb lists one record per CDR3 protein. The sample contains 360,000 or so distinct CDR3 sequences, approximately 20% of which appear only once. The sequenced material came from blood. These receptors were taken from a young woman with Graves' hyperthyroidism.

This clonotype occurred many times. V usage is TRBV12-3 or TRBV12-4 and J usage is TRBJ1-1; maybe TRBD1 (5 bases). The ends were cut back, 6 bases at V and 1 base at J, with 12 bases in the middle. This CDR3 has 14 residues. CDR3 DNA sequence: TGTGCCAGCAGCAAGGGACCCGGGAACACTGAAGCTTTCTTT. Protein product: CASSKGPGNTEAFF.

In regard to this clonotype: A much bigger clone sits one base away, suggesting this may be a read error. The chain joins TRBV6-1 to TRBJ2-5; D may be TRBD2 (6 bases). The V gene lost 7 bases and the J gene lost 5 bases, with 17 bases spanning the gap. Germline CDR1 MNHNS, CDR2 SASEGT. The length of the CDR3 is 14 residues. The CDR3 DNA follows: TGTGCCAGCACCCTCTATGGCGGGGCCGAGACCCAGTACTTC. This sequence encodes CASTLYGGAETQYF.

Remarks on this clonotype: With a much larger clone just one base away, this may be a read error. The CDR3 loop reads CATSDETGSIGELCF. DNA of the CDR3: TGTGCCACCAGTGACGAAACAGGGTCCATCGGGGAGCTGTGTTTT. The chain links TRBV24-1 to TRBJ2-2, with D possibly matching TRBD1 (6 bases). The CDR3 has 15 residues. Germline CDR1 and CDR2: KGHDR and SFDVKD.

V gene TRBV14 combines with J gene TRBJ1-1; a possible D gene is TRBD1 (5 bases). V lost 1 base to trimming and J lost 1 base, with 19 bases between them. Germline V gene data show CDR1 as SGHDN and CDR2 as FVKESK. The CDR3 runs 18 residues. This chain's CDR3 is CASSQGPGHWASNTEAFF. The CDR3 region has the DNA TGTGCCAGCAGCCAAGGCCCGGGGCATTGGGCCTCGAACACTGAAGCTTTCTTT.

This clonotype was counted ten times or more. The chain joins TRBV6-5 to TRBJ2-7; D gene unclear. With 0 bases removed from V and 3 bases from J, the gap between germline ends came to 6 bases. The CDR3 is made up of 13 amino acids. The V gene's germline CDR1 is MNHEY and CDR2 SVGAGI. The CDR3 spells CASSYSINYEQYF. Written as DNA, the CDR3 is TGTGCCAGCAGTTACTCCATTAACTACGAGCAGTACTTC.

The table lists this clonotype with many counts. The rearrangement uses TRBV19 and TRBJ2-5, with 9 nucleotides matching TRBD1. Germline CDR1 is LNHDA and CDR2 is SQIVND (reference sequence). This CDR3 region has 15 residues. Unmatched junction bases numbered 10, after V lost 6 bases and J lost 5 bases. CDR3 sequence reads: CASSPGQGREETQYF. The DNA for the CDR3 is TGTGCCAGTAGCCCCGGACAGGGGCGGGAGGAGACCCAGTACTTC.

This clonotype was seen only a few times. This clone may be a read error of a much larger clone one base away. The chain uses TRBV7-9 and TRBJ2-2; D is unclear. This CDR3 has 13 amino acids. From germline, CDR1 is SEHNR and CDR2 FQNEAQ (reference sequence). V was pared by 2 bases and J by 6 bases, with 7 bases between. CDR3 bases: TGTGCCAGCAGCTTAACTTTAGCCGGGGAGCTGTTTTTT. It encodes CASSLTLAGELFF.

This clonotype was seen at least ten times. V and J are TRBV10-1 and TRBJ1-5; D remains unclear. Germline values: CDR1 WNHNN, CDR2 SYGVQD (reference sequence). Trimming removed 3 bases at V and 4 bases at J, with 7 bases between. The CDR3 has 13 amino acids. Here the CDR3 DNA reads TGCGCCAGCAGTGAATACGGTAATCAGCCCCAGCATTTT. This sequence encodes CASSEYGNQPQHF.

The V gene is TRBV11-2, the J gene TRBJ2-5; the D gene is possibly TRBD2 (7 bases). This CDR3 contains 14 residues. V lost 4 bases and J lost 4, with 13 bases in between. Germline CDR1 is SGHAT and CDR2 is FQNNGV. For the CDR3, the DNA is TGTGCCAGCAGCTCGGTGGGGGGGCCAGAGACCCAGTACTTC. Amino acids: CASSSVGGPETQYF. The full variable domain, completed using reference TRBV11-2 and TRBJ2-5, is EAGVAQSPRYKIIEKRQSVAFWCNPISGHATLYWYQQILGQGPKLLIQFQNNGVVDDSQLPKDRFSAERLKGVDSTLKIQPAKLEDSAVYLCASSSVGGPETQYFGPGTRLLVL.

This clonotype was counted between two and nine times. This rearrangement joins TRBV11-2 to TRBJ1-5, with TRBD1 matching 7 bases. This CDR3 spans 17 amino acids. Germline V gene data show CDR1 as SGHAT and CDR2 as FQNNGV. The junction had 10 bases not matched to a gene; V was cut back by 5 bases and J by 0 bases. CDR3 protein: CASSPTGVPLSNQPQHF. The CDR3 coding sequence is TGTGCCAGCAGCCCTACAGGGGTTCCTCTTAGCAATCAGCCCCAGCATTTT.

This clonotype was seen repeatedly, ten times or more. This chain joins TRBV10-3 and TRBJ2-5, with 8 bases lining up with TRBD2. Trimming at V came to 4 bases and at J to 4 bases, leaving 11 bases not matched to a gene. Germline V gives CDR1 ENHRY, CDR2 SYGVKD. The CDR3 contains 16 residues. The CDR3 sequence: CAISAYGGEKRETQYF. The DNA for the CDR3 is TGTGCCATCAGTGCGTACGGGGGGGAGAAACGAGAGACCCAGTACTTC.

The chain couples TRBV29-1 to TRBJ1-1; D is possibly TRBD1 (5 bases). Germline CDR1 SQVTM, CDR2 ANQGSEA. Trimming shortened V by 7 bases and J by 6 bases, and 12 bases separated the two germline ends. The CDR3 extends over 11 amino acids. The CDR3 DNA follows: TGCAGCGGATTAAGGGGATCTGAAGCTTTCTTT. It is translated as CSGLRGSEAFF.

This clonotype was counted ten times or more. The chain recombines TRBV6-5 with TRBJ2-7, with 9 bases lining up with TRBD1. Germline assignment: CDR1 MNHEY and CDR2 SVGAGI. The CDR3 has 15 amino acids. The V gene end was trimmed by 6 bases and the J gene end by 4 bases; junction bases not matched to a gene: 10. In nucleotides, the CDR3 is TGTGCCAGCAGCCCCCGGGGGACAGGGAATTACGAGCAGTACTTC. Its protein product is CASSPRGTGNYEQYF.

This clonotype has a count of ten or more. This sequence joins TRBV29-1 and TRBJ1-2, with D uncertain. Germline V CDR1 and CDR2: SQVTM, ANQGSEA. The CDR3 is 13 residues long. Between the trimmed V and J ends, which lost 3 bases and 4 bases, there was a span of 12 bases. The CDR3 protein is CSVDPAQLYGYTF. Here the CDR3 DNA reads TGCAGCGTTGACCCGGCCCAGCTCTATGGCTACACCTTC.

This clonotype was picked up many times. V and J are TRBV11-2 and TRBJ1-1; unclear D gene. The CDR3 has 15 amino acids. Germline CDR1 and CDR2: SGHAT and FQNNGV. With 7 bases removed from V and 0 bases from J, the gap between germline ends came to 15 bases. The CDR3 loop is CASNIVRGLNTEAFF. The DNA of the CDR3 is TGTGCCAGCAACATCGTCCGAGGCCTGAACACTGAAGCTTTCTTT.

The sample holds many counts of this clonotype. The V gene is TRBV29-1, the J gene TRBJ1-1, with D uncertain. Germline V gene data show CDR1 as SQVTM and CDR2 as ANQGSEA. Trimming took off 4 bases at V and 3 bases at J, with 6 bases between the two ends. The CDR3 length is 11 residues. The CDR3 protein is CSVAVDTEAFF. In DNA, the CDR3 is TGCAGCGTTGCAGTGGACACTGAAGCTTTCTTT.